A selection of T cell receptor beta chains follows, all from one sample in a study of blood T cell repertoires in COVID-19. The assay was immunoSEQ multiplex PCR, and TCRdb's table has in-frame clones only and misses some. The data show some 250,000 clones, more than 65% seen once. The source material was peripheral blood. The receptor set was obtained from a young woman with acute or convalescent COVID-19. Both conserved end residues are part of each CDR3. A D gene is named only where the DNA matches it firmly. Some rows have no size entry. The others give once, few or many, or a class for an expanded clone.

V gene	clone size	D gene	J gene	CDR3 protein	CDR3 DNA
TRBV6-2/TRBV6-3	-	TRBD2	TRBJ2-3	CASSYNGLGTDTQYF	TGTGCCAGCAGTTATAACGGACTAGGCACAGATACGCAGTATTTT
TRBV30	-	TRBD1	TRBJ1-1	CAWSASGHRGSEAFF	TGTGCCTGGAGTGCCTCGGGCCACAGGGGCTCAGAAGCTTTCTTT
TRBV5-5	-	-	TRBJ2-5	CASSLTRGVGEQAWETQYF	TGTGCCAGCAGCTTGACCCGAGGTGTCGGTGAACAAGCTTGGGAGACCCAGTACTTC
TRBV7-9	few	-	TRBJ2-1	CASSLAVSSYNEQFF	TGTGCCAGCAGCTTAGCGGTTAGCTCCTACAATGAGCAGTTCTTC
TRBV30	-	TRBD1	TRBJ1-3	CAWAGGAYGNTIYF	TGTGCCTGGGCAGGGGGCGCGTATGGAAACACCATATATTTT
TRBV24-1	-	-	TRBJ2-1	CATSDPVLAGANEQFF	TGTGCCACCAGTGATCCGGTTCTCGCGGGGGCCAATGAGCAGTTCTTC
TRBV5-1	once	-	TRBJ1-1	CASSPGQRNTEAFF	TGCGCCAGCAGCCCAGGACAGAGGAACACTGAAGCTTTCTTT
TRBV10-2	-	TRBD2	TRBJ2-1	CASSVEGGLEQFF	TGCGCCAGCAGTGTGGAGGGAGGGCTTGAGCAGTTCTTC
TRBV5-1	few	TRBD2	TRBJ2-5	CASSFPAGGETQYF	TGCGCCAGCAGCTTCCCCGCGGGAGGAGAGACCCAGTACTTC
TRBV3-1/TRBV3-2	-	-	TRBJ1-4	CASSQGGGEKLFF	TGTGCCAGCAGCCAAGGAGGTGGGGAAAAACTGTTTTTT
TRBV6-5	-	-	TRBJ1-2	CASSTDRSYGYTF	TGTGCCAGCAGTACAGACAGAAGCTATGGCTACACCTTC
TRBV5-1	-	TRBD1	TRBJ1-5	CASSRRDRGNQPQHF	TGCGCCAGCAGCCGCCGGGACAGGGGCAATCAGCCCCAGCATTTT
TRBV19	-	-	TRBJ1-1	CATKTASLMNTEAFF	TGTGCCACCAAGACAGCCTCTCTCATGAACACTGAAGCTTTCTTT
TRBV29-1	-	TRBD2	TRBJ2-5	CSVGAGVETQYF	TGCAGCGTTGGGGCGGGGGTAGAGACCCAGTACTTC
TRBV9	-	-	TRBJ2-3	CASSVAKRGDTQYF	TGTGCCAGCAGCGTAGCCAAGAGAGGGGATACGCAGTATTTT
TRBV30	-	TRBD1	TRBJ1-6	CAWSVQGAEASPLHF	TGTGCCTGGAGTGTACAGGGGGCGGAGGCTTCACCCCTCCACTTT
TRBV5-1	-	-	TRBJ1-4	CASSSLGQPNEKLFF	TGCGCCAGCAGCTCTTTGGGGCAGCCCAATGAAAAACTGTTTTTT
TRBV4-3	-	-	TRBJ2-4	CASSQDQGGFTKNIQYF	TGCGCCAGCAGCCAAGATCAAGGAGGGTTTACCAAAAACATTCAGTACTTC
TRBV7-2	-	-	TRBJ2-7	CASSLGASGASYEQYF	TGTGCCAGCAGCTTAGGGGCCAGCGGAGCCTCCTACGAGCAGTACTTC
TRBV18	-	-	TRBJ2-1	CASSPGITGNNEQFF	TGTGCCAGCTCACCAGGGATCACAGGAAACAATGAGCAGTTCTTC
TRBV5-6	-	TRBD1	TRBJ2-3	CASSTGTGGEDTQYF	TGTGCCAGCAGTACCGGGACAGGGGGCGAAGATACGCAGTATTTT
TRBV6-2/TRBV6-3	-	-	TRBJ2-3	CASSYWGPASTDTQYF	TGTGCCAGCAGTTACTGGGGGCCGGCTAGCACAGATACGCAGTATTTT
TRBV20-1	-	-	TRBJ2-2	CSAADTGELFF	TGCAGTGCTGCGGACACCGGGGAGCTGTTTTTT
TRBV28	-	-	TRBJ2-6	CASSSLGSGTGANVLTF	TGTGCCAGCAGTTCCTTGGGGTCGGGAACTGGGGCCAACGTCCTGACTTTC
TRBV11-2	-	TRBD1	TRBJ1-2	CASQTGPGYGYTF	TGTGCCAGCCAGACAGGGCCCGGCTATGGCTACACCTTC
TRBV19	few	TRBD2	TRBJ2-1	CASRKTGLGFTEQFF	TGTGCCAGTCGAAAAACGGGACTAGGGTTTACTGAGCAGTTCTTC
TRBV4-3	-	TRBD2	TRBJ2-7	CASSQDRGGRHYEQYF	TGCGCCAGCAGCCAAGATCGAGGCGGGAGGCACTACGAGCAGTACTTC
TRBV19	many	-	TRBJ1-5	CASSIVAGGHQPQHF	TGTGCCAGTAGTATAGTGGCGGGTGGGCATCAGCCCCAGCATTTT
TRBV5-1	once	TRBD2	TRBJ2-7	CASSGGLGEDEQYF	TGCGCCAGCAGCGGGGGACTAGGGGAGGACGAGCAGTACTTC
TRBV27	-	-	TRBJ2-2	CASSPLNLASTGELFF	TGTGCCAGCAGTCCCCTTAACCTAGCGAGTACCGGGGAGCTGTTTTTT
TRBV5-6	-	TRBD2	TRBJ2-7	CASSSSGTSYEQYF	TGTGCCAGCAGCTCGAGCGGGACCTCCTACGAGCAGTACTTC
TRBV12-3/TRBV12-4	-	-	TRBJ1-2	CASSFRTVYGYTF	TGTGCCAGCAGTTTCAGGACAGTCTATGGCTACACCTTC
TRBV28	-	-	TRBJ2-1	CASSLGSSLGEQFF	TGTGCCAGCAGTTTAGGCTCTAGTCTCGGTGAGCAGTTCTTC
TRBV6-6	-	-	TRBJ1-3	CASSPFSGNTIYF	TGTGCCAGCAGTCCTTTCTCTGGAAACACCATATATTTT
TRBV9	-	-	TRBJ2-3	CASSARQPRTDTQYF	TGTGCCAGCAGCGCTAGACAGCCCCGCACAGATACGCAGTATTTT
TRBV29-1	-	-	TRBJ1-1	CRGTGFGTEAFF	TGCAGAGGAACAGGGTTTGGCACTGAAGCTTTCTTT
TRBV7-6	once	-	TRBJ1-6	CASSLAGGVNSPLHF	TGTGCCAGCAGCTTAGCGGGAGGGGTGAATTCACCCCTCCACTTT
TRBV9	-	-	TRBJ2-2	CASSVRGPDTGELFF	TGTGCCAGCAGCGTCCGTGGGCCGGACACCGGGGAGCTGTTTTTT
TRBV3-1/TRBV3-2	-	TRBD2	TRBJ2-4	CASSHGGAGTKNIQYF	TGTGCCAGCAGCCACGGGGGAGCGGGAACCAAAAACATTCAGTACTTC